This T cell receptor beta chain was recorded in a study of blood T cell repertoires in COVID-19. Study-level information: The samples span acute and convalescent COVID-19 from the United States, Italy and Spain.

Participants were aged about 18 to 89 years from 24 US areas. TCRdb keeps only in-frame clones here, not all; method: immunoSEQ multiplex PCR. Of over 350,000 clones detected, about nine tenths appear once; the ten largest clones hold about 0.86%. The sample was PBMCs or T cells enriched from blood (not recorded which). The TCR comes from a woman in her 40s who had been exposed to COVID-19.

The CDR3 DNA follows: TGTGCCAGCAGCCGTGGGACAGGGGCGCTTACTGAAGCTTTCTTT. Amino acids: CASSRGTGALTEAFF. V and J are TRBV7-9 and TRBJ1-1, with 10 nucleotides matching TRBD1. The CDR3 has 15 amino acids. The germline gives CDR1 SEHNR, CDR2 FQNEAQ (reference sequence). V lost 5 bases to trimming and J lost 5 bases; unmatched junction nucleotides: 8.